This T cell receptor (beta chain) derives from a study of T-cell memory formation after mild COVID-19. Study-wide results and limits: Contracting clones, day 15 to 85, had balanced CD4/CD8, and later expanders favored CD4+. Largely, contracting CD4+ clones fell within CM and EM, and contracting CD8+ clones within EMRA.

With 6 bases removed from V and 4 bases from J, the gap between germline ends came to 16 bases. The germline V gene has CDR1 MNHEY and CDR2 SMNVEV (reference sequence). The CDR3 totals 15 residues. Barcoded TCR alpha and TCR beta cDNA libraries with UMIs came from 5'RACE using constant-segment primers. TCRdb ran MiXCR on the 5' RACE reads and lists one entry per CDR3 protein. The data show 410,000 or so distinct CDR3 sequences, around 22% seen once. About this clonotype itself: Its target is unknown.

Sequenced input: PBMCs or a T cell subset sorted from them (not recorded which). This sequence joins TRBV27 and TRBJ2-1, with D perhaps TRBD2 (6 bases). The sequence derives from an adult woman who had mild COVID-19 (a few samples of this study predate the infection). Cell type and time point are not known. Written as DNA, the CDR3 is TGTGCCAGCAGCACCCAACCGGGGGAATACAATGAGCAGTTCTTC. As protein: CASSTQPGEYNEQFF.